This entry lists 27 T cell receptor beta chains sequenced from one sample in a study of cytomegalovirus exposure and HLA in healthy donors. The PCR contained 60 Vbeta and 13 Jbeta primers. The table came from immunoSEQ multiplex PCR; TCRdb's copy has only in-frame clones and leaves some out. This specimen shows over 200,000 clones; the ten leading clones hold approximately 0.98%. Sequencing was done on a sample of PBMCs. The receptors stem from a woman in her twenties or thirties in good health and CMV-seropositive.

V gene TRBV18 combines with J gene TRBJ2-5; 9 bases line up with TRBD2. The CDR3 has 16 residues. CDR1 is KGHSH and CDR2 is LQKENI in the germline V gene. V gave up 3 bases and J gave up 1 base; unmatched junction bases: 6. CDR3 in amino acids: CASSPRLADLQETQYF. The CDR3 nucleotides are TGTGCCAGCTCACCCCGACTAGCGGACCTCCAAGAGACCCAGTACTTC.

This sequence joins TRBV7-2 and TRBJ2-5; 8 bases are shared with TRBD2. Looked up from germline, CDR1 is SGHTA and CDR2 is FQGNSA. After removal of 5 bases from V and 3 bases from J, the junction contained 5 bases not matched to a gene. This CDR3 has 14 amino acids. The chain's CDR3 is CASSHPGGEETQYF. In DNA form, the CDR3 reads TGTGCCAGCAGCCACCCGGGGGGGGAAGAGACCCAGTACTTC.

This chain joins TRBV5-1 and TRBJ2-4, with D unresolved. Germline V gene lookup returns CDR1 SGHRS and CDR2 YFSETQ. The CDR3 totals 16 residues. Trimming pared 10 bases from V and 0 bases from J, leaving 20 bases between. In DNA, the CDR3 is TGCGCCTCCTCCCCCGCCGGAGTGTTAGCCAAAAACATTCAGTACTTC. Translation: CASSPAGVLAKNIQYF.

The genes are TRBV7-6 and TRBJ1-5, with TRBD1 as a possible D gene (6 bases). This CDR3 has 15 residues. V dropped 5 bases and J dropped 4 bases, with 15 bases sitting between them. The germline CDR1 and CDR2 sequences are SGHVS and FNYEAQ. The CDR3 loop reads CASSPGGGDNQPQHF. CDR3 nucleotide sequence: TGTGCCAGCAGCCCCGGAGGGGGGGATAATCAGCCCCAGCATTTT.

The rearrangement joins TRBV30 to TRBJ1-5, with 10 bases identical to TRBD1. Germline loops: CDR1 GTSNPN, CDR2 SVGIG (reference sequence). The CDR3 has 14 amino acids. V dropped 6 bases and J dropped 1; count of bases not matched to a gene: 3. The CDR3 sequence is CACAGQGSNQPQHF. The DNA of the CDR3 is TGTGCCTGCGCGGGACAGGGGAGCAATCAGCCCCAGCATTTT.

This rearrangement joins TRBV10-3 to TRBJ1-2, with D maybe TRBD1 (5 bases). In germline, CDR1 is ENHRY, CDR2 SYGVKD. The ends were cut back, 3 bases at V and 6 bases at J, with 20 bases in the middle. This CDR3 region has 16 residues. The chain's CDR3 is CAISDGPSRAGDGYTF. The CDR3 region has the DNA TGTGCCATCAGTGATGGTCCCTCCAGGGCGGGGGATGGCTACACCTTC.

V gene TRBV6-5 combines with J gene TRBJ1-2; tentative D call: TRBD1 (5 bases). The CDR3 sequence is 14 residues long. The V and J ends lost 2 bases and 6 bases respectively, with 13 bases between them. Germline values: CDR1 MNHEY, CDR2 SVGAGI. CDR3 nucleotide sequence: TGTGCCAGCAGTTACGCGGGCAGGGAGGATGGCTACACCTTC. As protein: CASSYAGREDGYTF.

The gene calls are TRBV9 and TRBJ2-2, with TRBD2 matching 10 bases. In germline, CDR1 is SGDLS, CDR2 YYNGEE. The CDR3 covers 16 residues. The junction had 4 bases not matched to a gene; V was cut back by 0 bases and J by 5 bases. CDR3 in amino acids: CASSVAAGGRTGELFF. The DNA for the CDR3 is TGTGCCAGCAGCGTAGCAGCGGGAGGGCGGACCGGGGAGCTGTTTTTT.

The chain carries TRBV6-5 and TRBJ1-2; 9 bases map to TRBD1. Germline CDR1 is MNHEY and CDR2 is SVGAGI. V dropped 5 bases and J dropped 6; count of bases not matched to a gene: 7. This CDR3 region has 14 residues. The CDR3 sequence is CASSLQGAMDGYTF. The CDR3 coding sequence is TGTGCCAGCAGTCTACAGGGGGCGATGGATGGCTACACCTTC.

This chain joins TRBV6-1 and TRBJ2-2, with D possibly being TRBD1 (6 bases). The CDR3 is 15 amino acids. Per the germline V gene, CDR1 is MNHNS and CDR2 is SASEGT. V lost 6 bases and J 2 bases, leaving 13 bases between the germline ends. CDR3: CASRRTDLNTGELFF. CDR3 DNA sequence: TGTGCCAGCAGACGGACAGACCTAAACACCGGGGAGCTGTTTTTT.

V gene TRBV9 combines with J gene TRBJ2-7, with D possibly being TRBD1 (6 bases). Trimming removed 5 bases at V and 0 bases at J, with 9 bases between. CDR3 length: 13 amino acids. Germline CDR1 reads SGDLS; CDR2 reads YYNGEE. The CDR3 reads CASRGDNSYEQYF. CDR3 sequence (DNA): TGTGCCAGCAGAGGGGACAACTCCTACGAGCAGTACTTC.

The CDR3 DNA is TGTGCCAGCAGCGTTTGGGACAGGGAGGTTTTCTTT. Protein: CASSVWDREVFF. This chain connects TRBV7-9 to TRBJ1-1; 9 bases align to TRBD1. This CDR3 has 12 residues. Germline loops: CDR1 SEHNR, CDR2 FQNEAQ (reference sequence). V shed 5 bases and J 13 bases; nucleotides not matched to a gene: 8.

The rearrangement links TRBV2 to TRBJ2-7, with TRBD2 identical over 9 bases. This CDR3 region has 13 residues. The V segment lost 7 bases and the J segment 5 bases; nucleotides outside the gene matches: 6. CDR1 and CDR2 from the germline V gene are SNHLY and FYNNEI. CDR3 nucleotides: TGTGCCAGCACGGGCGGGGGGGGCCACGAGCAGTACTTC. This codes for CASTGGGGHEQYF.

The chain has TRBV4-3 and TRBJ1-4, with D perhaps matching TRBD1 (5 bases). Germline CDR1 LGHNA, CDR2 YSLEER. V shed 0 bases and J shed 4 bases, with 9 bases lying between them. This CDR3 has 15 amino acids. CDR3: CASSQEEGLNEKLFF. DNA of the CDR3: TGCGCCAGCAGCCAAGAGGAGGGACTTAATGAAAAACTGTTTTTT.

The CDR3 loop is CASTPGLAGVETDTQYF. CDR3 nucleotides: TGTGCCAGTACCCCGGGACTAGCGGGAGTGGAAACAGATACGCAGTATTTT. The V gene is TRBV28, the J gene TRBJ2-3, with 14 bases fitting TRBD2. CDR1 is MDHEN, CDR2 SYDVKM, per germline. The CDR3 loop spans 17 amino acids. Losses at the gene ends were 9 bases for V and 3 bases for J; bases not matched to a gene: 11.

The rearrangement joins TRBV7-2 to TRBJ2-5, with D possibly matching TRBD1 (5 bases). Trimming took off 3 bases at V and 4 bases at J, with 9 bases between the two ends. CDR3 length equals 13 residues. Germline-derived CDR1 and CDR2 are SGHTA and FQGNSA. The CDR3 loop is CASSLRQGETQYF. CDR3 nucleotides: TGTGCCAGCAGCTTGAGGCAGGGAGAGACCCAGTACTTC.

The genes are TRBV5-6 and TRBJ1-5; TRBD1 might be the D (5 bases). V was shortened by 4 bases and J by 3 bases, with 20 bases between the two germline ends. This CDR3 is built from 17 residues. Per germline, CDR1 SGHDT and CDR2 YYEEEE. CDR3 sequence (DNA): TGTGCCAGCAGCACACACATCACAGGTATCAACAATCAGCCCCAGCATTTT. As protein: CASSTHITGINNQPQHF.

This chain uses TRBV5-1 with TRBJ2-5, with TRBD1 identical over 7 bases. Looked up from germline, CDR1 is SGHRS and CDR2 is YFSETQ. Germline trimming cut 3 bases from V and 5 bases from J; bases unmatched to any gene: 4. This CDR3 is built from 13 residues. The CDR3 protein is CASSSGQRETQYF. As DNA, the CDR3 is TGCGCCAGCAGCTCGGGACAGAGGGAGACCCAGTACTTC.

As for this clone: One junction end does not reproduce the germline sequence, and a read error may be involved. The chain recombines TRBV29-1 with TRBJ1-1; 7 nucleotides align to TRBD1. Germline CDR1 reads SQVTM; CDR2 reads ANQGSEA. The CDR3 covers 10 residues. CDR3: CSVERDSMIF. For the CDR3, the DNA is TGCAGCGTTGAGAGGGACAGCATGATCTTT.

The CDR3 sequence is CASSLEAGLAGAGRTGELFF. The CDR3 bases are TGTGCCAGCAGCTTAGAGGCAGGACTAGCGGGAGCGGGTCGCACCGGGGAGCTGTTTTTT. This chain joins TRBV7-6 and TRBJ2-2; 13 bases map to TRBD2. The ends lost 1 base at V and 4 bases at J; junction bases unmatched: 12. Germline CDR1 SGHVS, CDR2 FNYEAQ. This CDR3 has 20 residues.

The J gene is TRBJ2-7, the V gene TRBV6-5; D perhaps matches TRBD1 (5 bases). V lost 6 bases to trimming and J lost 1 base, with 10 bases between them. This CDR3 contains 13 residues. CDR1 is MNHEY and CDR2 is SVGAGI in the germline V gene. DNA of the CDR3: TGTGCCAGCAGAGGGGTGCGATCCTACGAGCAGTACTTC. This gives the protein CASRGVRSYEQYF.

V usage is TRBV18 and J usage is TRBJ1-2, with TRBD1 identical over 7 bases. The CDR3 has 13 amino acids. J was trimmed by 6 bases and V by 4 bases; bases with no gene match: 5. Germline V lookup: CDR1 KGHSH, CDR2 LQKENI. In DNA form, the CDR3 reads TGTGCCAGCTCACTCCGGGACAGCGATGGCTACACCTTC. This sequence encodes CASSLRDSDGYTF.

With respect to this clone: This CDR3 is also generated by other DNA sequences in the sample. The chain uses TRBV5-1 and TRBJ2-7; 10 bases map to TRBD1. V dropped 5 bases and J dropped 3; count of bases not matched to a gene: 2. The germline gives CDR1 SGHRS, CDR2 YFSETQ. The CDR3 consists of 13 residues. The CDR3 DNA is TGCGCCAGCAGTCGGGACAGGGGCTACGAGCAGTACTTC. It translates to CASSRDRGYEQYF.

The chain has TRBV27 and TRBJ2-7; 7 positions match TRBD2. Germline assignment: CDR1 MNHEY and CDR2 SMNVEV (reference sequence). This CDR3 contains 16 residues. The junction had 11 bases not matched to a gene; V was cut back by 5 bases and J by 1 base. The DNA for the CDR3 is TGTGCCAGCAGTCCCCGACTTACTAGCGTTTCCTACGAGCAGTACTTC. It translates to CASSPRLTSVSYEQYF.

The chain joins TRBV9 to TRBJ2-5; D uncertain. From germline, CDR1 is SGDLS and CDR2 YYNGEE. The CDR3 contains 14 residues. V lost 0 bases and J 2 bases, leaving 8 bases between the germline ends. The CDR3 region is CASSVVAVQETQYF. CDR3 bases: TGTGCCAGCAGCGTAGTGGCAGTTCAAGAGACCCAGTACTTC.

This chain uses TRBV10-3 with TRBJ2-3; D not certain. CDR3 length: 11 residues. CDR1 ENHRY and CDR2 SYGVKD come from the germline V gene. Trimming left V 8 bases short and J 2 bases short, with 5 bases between. The CDR3 protein is CAIGLTDTQYF. In DNA, the CDR3 is TGTGCCATCGGGCTCACAGATACGCAGTATTTT.

J is TRBJ1-3 and V is TRBV4-1, with D hard to call. This CDR3 comprises 21 residues. Germline V lookup: CDR1 MGHRA, CDR2 YSYEKL. Trimming pared 0 bases from V and 0 bases from J, leaving 24 bases between. CDR3: CASSQDTGRAGRLHSGNTIYF. The CDR3 DNA follows: TGCGCCAGCAGCCAAGATACCGGGAGAGCGGGCAGACTTCACTCTGGAAACACCATATATTTT.